This is a list of T cell receptor beta chains from one sample in a study of OX40 agonist ivuxolimab in advanced cancers. Sequencing used immunoSEQ multiplex PCR; TCRdb keeps in-frame clones, though not all of them. This table has about 71,000 clones, about 88% appearing once. Sequencing used CD4+ or CD8+ T cells sorted from blood, obtained in a trial of the OX40 agonist ivuxolimab. These receptors were taken from an adult with an advanced solid tumor such as melanoma, head and neck, liver or kidney cancer. CDR3s leave out the opening cysteine and the closing phenylalanine or tryptophan. Part of the rows lack a size; the others show once, few, many or a class for expanded clones.

CDR3 length	V gene	clone size	CDR3 protein
11	TRBV28	.	ASSWAGAYEQY
12	TRBV27	.	ASSLDRLNQPQH
11	TRBV7-2	once	ASSPRQNQPQH
13	TRBV27	.	ASSYAVNSNQPQH
11	TRBV7-9	.	ASSLAGSPEQF
11	TRBV5-5	.	ASSRGQLEKLF
11	TRBV10-3	once	AIRNGARAEAF
13	TRBV5-1	.	ASKPTGGPQETQY
10	TRBV7-9	.	ASSSTGDEQY
15	TRBV6-4	.	ASSEVGLAANTGELF
10	TRBV6-5	.	ASSSGTYEQY
12	TRBV5-1	.	ASKAGPDYNEQF
12	TRBV6-1	once	ASSEGVDYNEQF
11	TRBV4-1	.	ASSQAVGAKLF
14	TRBV7-7	.	ASIDAPGGKGQPQH
12	TRBV16	.	ASSQGQTGNTIY
15	TRBV5-1	few	ASSLKVVGVGSYEQY
11	TRBV10-3	few	ATRQRPGQPQH
11	TRBV6-1	.	ASSEMGTGELF
11	TRBV7-9	.	ASSLASADTQY